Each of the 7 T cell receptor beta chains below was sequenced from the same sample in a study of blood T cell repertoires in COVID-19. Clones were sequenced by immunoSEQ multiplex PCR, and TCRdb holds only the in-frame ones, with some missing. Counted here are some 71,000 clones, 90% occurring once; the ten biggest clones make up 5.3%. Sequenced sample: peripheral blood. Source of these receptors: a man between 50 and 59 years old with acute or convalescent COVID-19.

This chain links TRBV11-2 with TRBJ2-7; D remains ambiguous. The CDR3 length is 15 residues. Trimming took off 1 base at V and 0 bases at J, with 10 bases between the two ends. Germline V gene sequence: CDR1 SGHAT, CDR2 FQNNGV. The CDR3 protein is CASSLAGYLSYEQYF. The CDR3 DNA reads TGTGCCAGCAGCTTAGCAGGCTACCTCTCCTACGAGCAGTACTTC. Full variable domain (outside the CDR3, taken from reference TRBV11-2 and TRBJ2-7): EAGVAQSPRYKIIEKRQSVAFWCNPISGHATLYWYQQILGQGPKLLIQFQNNGVVDDSQLPKDRFSAERLKGVDSTLKIQPAKLEDSAVYLCASSLAGYLSYEQYFGPGTRLTVT.

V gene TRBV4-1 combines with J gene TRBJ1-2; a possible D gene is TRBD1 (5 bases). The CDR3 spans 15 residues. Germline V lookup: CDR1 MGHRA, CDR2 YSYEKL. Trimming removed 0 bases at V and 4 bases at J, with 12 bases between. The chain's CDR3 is CASSQDGGGVYGYTF. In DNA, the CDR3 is TGCGCCAGCAGCCAAGATGGGGGGGGTGTCTATGGCTACACCTTC.

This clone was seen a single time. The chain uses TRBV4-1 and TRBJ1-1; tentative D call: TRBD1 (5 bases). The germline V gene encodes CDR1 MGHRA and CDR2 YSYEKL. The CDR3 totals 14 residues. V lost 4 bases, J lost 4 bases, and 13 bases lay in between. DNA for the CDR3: TGCGCCAGCAGCCCCACGGGGGGTCGCACTGAAGCTTTCTTT. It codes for CASSPTGGRTEAFF.

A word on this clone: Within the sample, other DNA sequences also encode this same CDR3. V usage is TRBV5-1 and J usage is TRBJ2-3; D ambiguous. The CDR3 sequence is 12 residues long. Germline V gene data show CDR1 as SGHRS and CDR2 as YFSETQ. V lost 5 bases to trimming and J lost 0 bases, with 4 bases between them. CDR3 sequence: CASSQSTDTQYF. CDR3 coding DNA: TGCGCCAGCAGTCAGAGCACAGATACGCAGTATTTT. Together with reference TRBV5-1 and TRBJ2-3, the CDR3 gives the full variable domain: KAGVTQTPRYLIKTRGQQVTLSCSPISGHRSVSWYQQTPGQGLQFLFEYFSETQRNKGNFPGRFSGRQFSNSRSEMNVSTLELGDSALYLCASSQSTDTQYFGPGTRLTVL.

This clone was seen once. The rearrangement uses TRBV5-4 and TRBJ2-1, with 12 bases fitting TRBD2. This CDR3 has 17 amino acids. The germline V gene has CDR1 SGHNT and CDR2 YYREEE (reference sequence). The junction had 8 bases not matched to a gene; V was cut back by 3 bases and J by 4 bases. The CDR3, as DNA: TGTGCCAGCAGCTCTCGGAAGCTAGCGGGAGGGTACAATGAGCAGTTCTTC. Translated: CASSSRKLAGGYNEQFF.

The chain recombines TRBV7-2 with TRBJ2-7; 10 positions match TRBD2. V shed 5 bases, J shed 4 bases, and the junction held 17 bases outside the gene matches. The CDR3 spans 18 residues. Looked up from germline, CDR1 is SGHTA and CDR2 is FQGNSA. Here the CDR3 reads CASSLRPSGRRFPYEQYF. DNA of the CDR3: TGTGCCAGCAGCCTAAGGCCTAGCGGGAGAAGGTTCCCTTACGAGCAGTACTTC.

The CDR3 DNA reads as TGTGCCAGCAGCAATCGGGACAGCTATGGCTACACCTTC. Translation gives CASSNRDSYGYTF. The chain recombines TRBV12-3 or TRBV12-4 with TRBJ1-2, with 7 bases identical to TRBD1. The CDR3 sequence is 13 residues long. V was pared by 6 bases and J by 4 bases, with 5 bases of the junction left unmatched.